This is a list of T cell receptor beta chains from one sample in a study of response to subunit inactivated influenza vaccine. TCRdb fed the RT-PCR reads into MiXCR, producing one record per CDR3 protein. The profile shows more than 450,000 distinct CDR3 sequences, about 10% of them singletons. These data also featured in a second study, about T cells expressing NK-cell markers.

The specimen comprised PBMCs from blood, sampled on the day of vaccination. The receptors here all came from a man aged 50-59 years who received an inactivated influenza vaccine. The conserved cysteine and the conserved F or W are not part of the CDR3 here. Part of the rows lack a size; the others show once, few, many or a class for expanded clones.

few,TRBJ1-1,TRBV4-2,ASSQVAGATEAF
few,TRBJ2-1,TRBV3-1,ASSTRLAGIYNEQF
.,TRBJ2-2,TRBV27,ASSPEISGELF
.,TRBJ2-2,TRBV18,ASKPGHGLLTGELF
few,TRBJ1-6,TRBV7-9,ASSRTRRQGGDSPLH
few,TRBJ2-1,TRBV5-5,ASSSTNSGRYNEQF
few,TRBJ2-5,TRBV9,ASSVEWTGGETQY
few,TRBJ2-1,TRBV11-2,ASSLDRTSGRAYNEQF
few,TRBJ2-1,TRBV12-3/TRBV12-4,ASSSVSVNEQF
.,TRBJ1-5,TRBV10-3,AISESMGGNQPQH
few,TRBJ2-4,TRBV27,ASSLVGLAGVGAKNIQY
few,TRBJ2-1,TRBV7-2,ASRRAGATREQF
.,TRBJ2-3,TRBV4-2,ASSPSGLAGGASTDTQY
few,TRBJ2-7,TRBV20-1,SPIGAYEQY
many,TRBJ1-1,TRBV29-1,SVEFLNTEAF
.,TRBJ2-3,TRBV20-1,SARVLAGTTDTQY
few,TRBJ1-1,TRBV7-9,ASSHRQGNTEAF
few,TRBJ2-7,TRBV6-5,ASSYSGPPYEQY
.,TRBJ1-6,TRBV20-1,SAKLAHSPLH
.,TRBJ2-4,TRBV12-3/TRBV12-4,ASSLRFVRY
.,TRBJ2-7,TRBV4-2,ASSRGGTGYEQY
many,TRBJ2-2,TRBV9,ASSVEGTELTGELF
.,TRBJ2-1,TRBV11-2,ASRPSGRGFYNEQF
few,TRBJ2-3,TRBV12-3/TRBV12-4,ASSPVSDTQY
.,TRBJ1-2,TRBV12-3/TRBV12-4,ASSLFKGIGNYGYT
.,TRBJ2-5,TRBV3-1,ASSQGTSGVRGQETQY
.,TRBJ2-5,TRBV30,AWVPPRGNTQY
few,TRBJ2-3,TRBV7-2,ASIREGGHPDTQY
few,TRBJ2-5,TRBV2,ASELDASGSETQY
.,TRBJ2-3,TRBV5-1,ASSSVTTDTQY
many,TRBJ2-7,TRBV6-1,ASGFPAEQY
many,TRBJ2-5,TRBV10-3,AIGEGYQETQY
many,TRBJ1-2,TRBV29-1,SVEGQGVSGYT